This TCR beta chain was recovered during a study of regulatory T cells in long-lasting Graves disease (dated by TCRdb to 2020 to 2022). Context from the whole study: Patients with newly diagnosed Graves' disease had been on antithyroid drugs for under 3 months. Patients with persistent Graves' disease were compared with patients with newly diagnosed Graves' disease using TCR sequencing and RNA sequencing of peripheral blood. The study took place in China and was registered as a clinical trial. A total of roughly 35 samples underwent TCR sequencing: about 13 from persistent and roughly 20 from newly diagnosed Graves' disease patients. General study outcomes and caveats: Persistent disease showed preferential use of TRBV28, TRBJ1-2 and TRBJ2-5, whereas newly diagnosed disease favored TRBV20-1 and TRBJ2-1. Sequencing and analysis were limited to the TCR beta chain. The study examined only peripheral blood because the primary lesion, thyroid tissue, could not be accessed. Compared with newly diagnosed patients, persistent Graves' disease patients had lower TCR Shannon entropy and fewer highly expanded clones, which suggests clonal expansion. The authors acknowledged the small sample size as a limitation that may reduce accuracy. Persistent patients shared more public clonotypes among themselves (around 3,000) than newly diagnosed patients did (more than 950).

On this clonotype itself: Its antigen is not yet known. Within one base of it there is no much larger clone, and no base qualities were kept.

According to the study, the label for this sample's time point signals: newly diagnosed GD, antithyroid drugs for less than 3 months. RNA was extracted from PBMCs in TRIzol for both TCR sequencing and RNA sequencing. The diagnosis of Graves' disease was made according to American Thyroid Association guidelines. Patients for the study were recruited at an endocrinology department in Xi'an, China. From each patient, around 9 milliliters of peripheral blood was collected into an EDTA anticoagulant tube. Ficoll Paque Plus density gradient separation was used to isolate PBMCs, and no additional T cell sorting was done. RNA quality was checked with an Agilent 2100 Bioanalyzer and agarose gel, and concentration with a NanoDrop 2000. The cysteine opens and the phenylalanine closes a CDR3 of 11 amino acids. The sequence is cut down to CDR3 DNA, 33 bases in frame from base 1. CDR1 and CDR2 (SQVTM, ANQGSEA) derive from the germline V gene. V is clipped by 0 bases and J by 2 bases, and the sequence between their germline boundaries is 1 base long.

The receptor library was made with multiplex PCR. The instrument given in TCRdb is Illumina HiSeq 4000. TCR beta libraries were built with iRepertoire HTBI primers and Arm-PCR amplification of CDR3 regions. Gel purification was performed on PCR products prior to sequencing. As for how the authors treated the data: Gene usage analysis of CDR3 amino acid clonotypes used the approximately 62 TRBV and around 14 TRBJ segments found across samples. COPE and FqMerger were used to merge the filtered high-quality paired reads into contigs. BLAST was used to align contigs to the IMGT TRBV, TRBD and TRBJ reference genes, and CDR3 was defined following IMGT. Any clonotype with a frequency above 0.1% was counted as a highly expanded clone. Repertoire diversity was measured by Shannon entropy, and V-J evenness by the Gini coefficient. Clonotypes shared by more than one individual were considered public. TCRdb reanalyzed the raw reads on its own, using fastp at Q25 for trimming and MiXCR for clone calling, and kept in-frame beta chains. Under each unique CDR3 protein, matching rows form one entry showing the most common genes and DNA. TCRdb, not the authors, supplied the V and J calls. For this sample there are 530,000 or so distinct CDR3 sequences; around 16% appear just once. Approximately 12% of the sample goes to the ten largest clones.

This sample also belongs to another study, concerning T cells in Graves' hyperthyroidism and ophthalmopathy. Taken from the second paper: Graves' hyperthyroidism was defined as stable when no progression to ophthalmopathy occurred over 18 months of follow-up. Hyperthyroidism patients were aged 18 to 65 years and newly diagnosed, with disease duration of less than 2 months. The study excluded patients with uncontrolled infections, other autoimmune diseases, pregnancy or lactation. Diagnoses were established on the basis of clinical symptoms, serum thyroxine and TRAb, thyroid ultrasound, and orbital computed tomography. For the first round of RT-PCR on the TCR CDR3, the HTBI primer set was used together with the Qiagen OneStep RT-PCR kit. Most expanded thyroid clonotypes (frequency above 0.001) were also found in blood, which suggests that blood repertoires may mirror thyroid immune responses. A 13 V-J signature model separated ophthalmopathy from stable hyperthyroidism, with 87.88% sensitivity and 81.08% specificity in cross-validation and 80%/75% in testing. In validation, the model predicted progression to ophthalmopathy with 55% to 71% sensitivity and 72.22% specificity, a median of around 6.6 months before onset. To identify TCR V-J signatures that set the groups apart, the researchers used a discovery cohort of 100 patients, made up of 43 with Graves' ophthalmopathy and about 60 with stable Graves' hyperthyroidism. Whether ophthalmopathy could be predicted prospectively was tested in an independent validation cohort made up of under 20 hyperthyroidism patients plus 17 patients who later progressed to ophthalmopathy. The 100 or so discovery patients were randomly split 7:3 into training and test sets. In addition, the study compared T-cell repertoires in thyroid tissue and in blood from 6 or 7 Graves' hyperthyroidism patients. Following sampling, methimazole starting at 30 mg daily was given to hyperthyroidism patients, and high-dose intravenous methylprednisolone was given to ophthalmopathy patients. A second multiplex PCR round built the libraries, followed by size selection and purification. The libraries were sequenced on an Illumina HiSeq2000 using paired-end 100 bp reads. Raw data were processed with SOAPnuke, discarding reads with adapters, uncalled bases, mean Phred below 15, or no exact constant-primer or identifier match. COPE v1.2.5 was used to merge the high-quality paired reads, and each unique nucleotide sequence was defined as a clonotype. MiTCR v1.1 was used to align clonotypes to the IMGT TRBV, TRBD and TRBJ reference segments. Only V-J combinations with frequency above 0.0001, covering 99% to 99.2% of repertoires, were analysed. The TCS score was defined as F50 (clonal expansion) divided by E x V (chaos), with BLOSUM62-based TCRdist calculated between CDR3 peptides within each V-J. Welch's t-statistics and random forest reduced 500 to 550 V-J features to 10 to 15, which were used in a naive Bayes classifier (R e1071). No statistical method was used to fix the sample size in advance, and group allocation was not hidden from the investigators. The paper describes TCR Vbeta CDR3 sequencing of around 140 peripheral blood samples, made up of roughly 45 ophthalmopathy patients, 70 to 75 hyperthyroidism patients and 17 progressor patients.

The clonotype originates from a man aged 18 to 30 with Graves disease. Donor details come from another sample of the same person, matched by shared clones. The chain was built from TRBV29-1 and TRBJ1-2, with the D gene too uncertain to name. The sample was peripheral blood mononuclear cells (PBMCs), taken at new diagnosis, from a patient treated with antithyroid drugs. The nucleotide sequence is TGCAGCGTTGAAGACAACTATGGCTACACCTTC. This yields the protein CSVEDNYGYTF.